The 24 T cell receptor beta chains listed next were all sequenced from one sample in a study of CD4 and CD8 cells across lung adenocarcinoma regions (dated by TCRdb to between 2017 and 2018). Library preparation employed PCR. Instrument used: HiSeq X Ten. Using fastp trimming at Q25 and MiXCR clonotype assembly, TCRdb reanalyzed the public sequencing data and kept in-frame beta chains. Rows are combined by CDR3 protein, so each entry shows the most common genes and DNA. Recorded for this sample are around 20,000 distinct CDR3 sequences; about 43% of them occurred a single time. Jointly, the top ten make up approximately 18% of the sample. The sequenced sample was CD4+ T cells from the margin of a lung tumor. The cell subset or site tag for this specimen amounts to: tumor margin region. These TCRs come from a male donor with lung adenocarcinoma. The CD4 and CD8 labels of this study may be unreliable.

The chain carries TRBV6-1 and TRBJ1-2; 7 nucleotides agree with TRBD1. From germline, CDR1 is MNHNS and CDR2 SASEGT. The ends lost 5 bases at V and 4 bases at J; junction bases unmatched: 10. The CDR3 totals 15 residues. In DNA form, the CDR3 reads TGTGCCAGCAGTCCCCAGACAGGGATCGGCTATGGCTACACCTTC. This translates into CASSPQTGIGYGYTF.

This clonotype is a singleton in its sample. The rearrangement uses TRBV6-1 and TRBJ1-6; TRBD1 agrees at 9 bases. The V gene end was trimmed by 6 bases and the J gene end by 6 bases; junction bases not matched to a gene: 6. The CDR3 runs to 15 residues. CDR1 is MNHNS and CDR2 is SASEGT in the germline V gene. The CDR3 bases are TGTGCCAGCAGGGGACAGGGAGTAAGTAATTCACCCCTCCACTTT. It is translated as CASRGQGVSNSPLHF.

The V call is TRBV6-5, the J call TRBJ2-3; no definite D call. This CDR3 has 13 residues. Trimming cost V 2 bases and J 6 bases, with 9 bases left between them. CDR1 and CDR2 from the germline V gene are MNHEY and SVGAGI. CDR3 nucleotide sequence: TGTGCCAGCAGTTACACTCGGGTGGATACGCAGTATTTT. This sequence encodes CASSYTRVDTQYF.

This clonotype has ten or more counts. The chain joins TRBV6-1 to TRBJ2-5, with TRBD1 matching over 9 bases. The DNA matches TRBJ2-7 better at its end, which makes the J call doubtful. This CDR3 has 13 amino acids. Germline V CDR1 and CDR2: MNHNS, SASEGT. The DNA of the CDR3 is TGTGCCAGCCGCGGGACAGGGAGCGACGAGCAGTACTTC. Amino acid sequence: CASRGTGSDEQYF.

This clonotype was picked up a small number of times. The CDR3 DNA reads TGTGCCAGCAGCCGTGGGACTAGCGGGCAGTTCTTC. It translates to CASSRGTSGQFF. The chain has TRBV7-2 and TRBJ2-1; 11 positions agree with TRBD2. Germline values: CDR1 SGHTA, CDR2 FQGNSA. The CDR3 contains 12 residues. Germline trimming cut 5 bases from V and 12 bases from J; bases unmatched to any gene: 3.

The J gene is TRBJ2-5, the V gene TRBV6-1; TRBD1 agrees at 7 bases. Germline trimming cut 3 bases from V and 5 bases from J; bases unmatched to any gene: 3. The CDR3 consists of 13 residues. Germline CDR1 MNHNS, CDR2 SASEGT. This chain's CDR3 is CASSDDRDETQYF. The DNA of the CDR3 is TGTGCCAGCAGTGACGACAGGGACGAGACCCAGTACTTC.

Regarding this clonotype: One junction end disagrees with the germline gene, perhaps due to a read error. CDR3 region: CASSRRSSGGPNTQYF. The CDR3 nucleotides are TGCGCCAGCAGCCGACGGAGTAGCGGGGGCCCAAATACGCAGTATTTC. This sequence joins TRBV10-1 and TRBJ2-4; 9 bases match TRBD2. The CDR3 totals 16 residues. Germline V gives CDR1 WNHNN, CDR2 SYGVQD (reference sequence).

J is TRBJ2-2 and V is TRBV6-5; maybe TRBD2 (6 bases). CDR1 is MNHEY, CDR2 SVGAGI, per germline. The CDR3 length is 16 residues. The ends were cut back, 2 bases at V and 0 bases at J, with 10 bases in the middle. CDR3: CASSYAGLTNTGELFF. For the CDR3, the DNA is TGTGCCAGCAGTTACGCGGGACTCACGAACACCGGGGAGCTGTTTTTT.

Remarks on this clonotype: A junction end diverges from the germline sequence, so it may reflect a read error. J is TRBJ2-3 and V is TRBV25-1; D is unclear. The germline V gene has CDR1 MGHDK and CDR2 SYGVNS. The CDR3 sequence is 11 residues long. This CDR3 is CASSERVMQYF. CDR3 nucleotide sequence: TGTGCCAGCAGTGAAAGGGTTATGCAGTACTTT.

V usage is TRBV6-5 and J usage is TRBJ1-5; the D is unclear. The germline V gene encodes CDR1 MNHEY and CDR2 SVGAGI. Deletions cut 3 bases from V and 0 bases from J, with 15 bases between. CDR3 length: 17 residues. The CDR3 is CASSYALQINSNQPQHF. For the CDR3, the DNA is TGTGCCAGCAGTTATGCCCTGCAGATTAATAGCAATCAGCCCCAGCATTTT.

The rearrangement uses TRBV27 and TRBJ2-4; weak D call: TRBD2 (6 bases). Germline lookup yields CDR1 MNHEY and CDR2 SMNVEV (reference sequence). The V gene lost 3 bases and the J gene lost 13 bases, with 22 bases spanning the gap. The CDR3 is 15 residues long. The CDR3 loop is CASSLGPGAKNTQYF. In nucleotides, the CDR3 is TGTGCCAGCAGTTTGGGGCCGGGAGCCAAGAATACGCAGTACTTC.

The sample holds many counts of this clonotype. V gene TRBV6-5 combines with J gene TRBJ2-1, with 13 bases matching TRBD2. Germline CDR1 and CDR2: MNHEY and SVGAGI. After removal of 6 bases from V and 7 bases from J, the junction contained 6 bases not matched to a gene. The CDR3 has 15 residues. CDR3 protein: CASSYGTSGNNEQFF. In nucleotides, the CDR3 is TGTGCCAGCAGCTACGGGACTAGCGGGAATAATGAGCAGTTCTTC.

This clonotype ranks as medium-sized. This chain links TRBV4-1 with TRBJ2-3, with D maybe TRBD2 (5 bases). V dropped 0 bases and J dropped 1 base, with 17 bases sitting between them. This CDR3 comprises 18 residues. Germline V lookup: CDR1 MGHRA, CDR2 YSYEKL. Here the CDR3 reads CASSQELVGSSGTDTQYF. In DNA, the CDR3 is TGCGCCAGCAGCCAAGAACTGGTGGGGAGTAGCGGCACAGATACGCAGTATTTT.

Note on this clonotype: The junction departs from the called germline gene at one end, perhaps through a read error. The rearrangement links TRBV6-4 to TRBJ2-3, with D possibly matching TRBD2 (6 bases). The CDR3 totals 15 residues. Per the germline V gene, CDR1 is MRHNA and CDR2 is SNTAGT. The CDR3 loop is CARGDGSGDEDTQYF. Written as DNA, the CDR3 is TGTGCCAGGGGGGACGGGAGCGGTGACGAAGATACGCAGTACTTT.

This clonotype was seen a single time. The V call is TRBV4-2, the J call TRBJ2-4, with TRBD1 as a possible D gene (5 bases). The V and J ends lost 0 bases and 1 base respectively, with 10 bases between them. Looked up from germline, CDR1 is LGHNA and CDR2 is YNFKEQ. The CDR3 is made up of 16 amino acids. DNA of the CDR3: TGTGCCAGCAGCCAAGAGGGGCCGAGCGCCAAAAACATTCAGTACTTC. Translation: CASSQEGPSAKNIQYF.

The chain links TRBV4-1 to TRBJ2-3; possibly TRBD1 or TRBD2 for D (5 bases each). The J call may be faulty, since TRBJ2-7 better matches the DNA end. The CDR3 consists of 14 residues. Germline V CDR1 and CDR2: MGHRA, YSYEKL. The CDR3 is CASSQRWDLNTQYF. In DNA, the CDR3 is TGCGCCAGCAGCCAACGGTGGGACCTTAACACGCAGTACTTC.

This clonotype has a handful of counts. The gene calls are TRBV7-2 and TRBJ2-7, with 7 bases that match TRBD2. This CDR3 spans 15 amino acids. The ends lost 0 bases at V and 3 bases at J; junction bases unmatched: 5. The germline V gene encodes CDR1 SGHTA and CDR2 FQGNSA. The CDR3 protein is CASSLAWSGNYEQYF. The DNA of the CDR3 is TGTGCCAGCAGCTTAGCTTGGAGCGGGAACTACGAGCAGTACTTC.

This chain uses TRBV6-1 with TRBJ2-6; either TRBD1 or TRBD2 may fit D (5 bases each). Germline V gene lookup returns CDR1 MNHNS and CDR2 SASEGT. This CDR3 region has 16 residues. V was cut by 6 bases and J by 4 bases, with 16 bases left in between. The CDR3 nucleotides read TGTGCCAGCAGAACGGGACGCCCTAAGGGGGCCAACGTCCTGACTTTC. Translated: CASRTGRPKGANVLTF.

V is TRBV6-1 and J is TRBJ2-7, with D uncertain. The CDR3 loop spans 11 amino acids. Between the trimmed V and J ends, which lost 6 bases and 3 bases, there was a span of 6 bases. The germline CDR1 and CDR2 sequences are MNHNS and SASEGT. The CDR3 coding sequence is TGTGCCAGCAGGACCATCTACGAGCAGTACTTC. As protein: CASRTIYEQYF.

V usage is TRBV27 and J usage is TRBJ2-3; unclear D gene. Trimming left V 8 bases short and J 2 bases short, with 17 bases between. The CDR3 loop spans 15 amino acids. Germline CDR1 reads MNHEY; CDR2 reads SMNVEV (reference sequence). CDR3 nucleotides: TGTGCCAGCCGACCCCGACGTGACCCCACAGATACGCAGTATTTT. This gives the protein CASRPRRDPTDTQYF.

The chain has TRBV10-2 and TRBJ2-3; TRBD2 agrees at 8 bases. The J call may be in error: the DNA end matches TRBJ2-5 better. Looked up from germline, CDR1 is WSHSY and CDR2 is SAAADI. The CDR3 totals 14 residues. The CDR3 protein is CAGSGGREADTQYF. CDR3 coding DNA: TGCGCGGGCAGCGGGGGCCGAGAGGCAGATACCCAGTACTTC.

The V and J genes are TRBV3-1 and TRBJ2-3; D remains unclear. Germline loops: CDR1 LGHDT, CDR2 YNNKEL (reference sequence). Trimming left V 4 bases short and J 4 bases short, with 12 bases between. The CDR3 consists of 14 residues. The CDR3 sequence is CASSPEGWADTQYF. The CDR3 DNA follows: TGTGCCAGCAGCCCGGAAGGGTGGGCAGATACGCAGTATTTT.

V gene TRBV11-2 combines with J gene TRBJ2-1; 9 positions agree with TRBD1. The junction had 5 bases not matched to a gene; V was cut back by 2 bases and J by 6 bases. CDR3 length equals 15 residues. Per germline, CDR1 SGHAT and CDR2 FQNNGV. For the CDR3, the DNA is TGTGCCAGCAGCTTATTCACGACAGGGGGCAATGAGCAGTTCTTC. Amino acid sequence: CASSLFTTGGNEQFF.

The chain is built from TRBV3-1 and TRBJ1-2; D not certain. V was shortened by 4 bases and J by 4 bases, with 4 bases between the two germline ends. Germline V gene data show CDR1 as LGHDT and CDR2 as YNNKEL (reference sequence). This CDR3 has 11 amino acids. CDR3 DNA: TGTGCCAGCAGCCGAGCCTATGGCTACACCTTC. Amino acid sequence: CASSRAYGYTF.